The 24 T cell receptor beta chains presented below share a single source sample, sequenced in a study of read filtering for tumor transcriptome and immune sequencing (dated by TCRdb to 2020 to 2021). The sample was run on an Illumina HiSeq 4000. The Immunoverse kit was used to build TCR libraries from roughly 440 ng RNA, with molecular barcoded adaptors covering alpha/delta and beta/gamma chains. The public reads were reanalyzed by TCRdb: fastp trimming at Q25, MiXCR alignment, in-frame beta chains only. Identical CDR3 proteins give one entry, which carries the most common genes and DNA. In all, the sample holds around 140,000 distinct CDR3 sequences, and roughly 13% of those were seen once. The ten largest make up around 8.2% of the sample. The sequenced sample consisted of a population of CD138-negative cells sorted from bone marrow. Interpreted using the paper, the cell subset or site label stands for: bone marrow mononuclear cells depleted of CD138+ plasma/myeloma cells by negative magnetic selection. These receptors were collected from a donor at least 40 years old with multiple myeloma.

In its sample, this clonotype was seen many times. The rearrangement joins TRBV20-1 to TRBJ2-3; D may be TRBD2 (5 bases). The germline V gene encodes CDR1 DFQATT and CDR2 SNEGSKA (reference sequence). The CDR3 is made up of 14 amino acids. Trimming left V 0 bases short and J 1 base short, with 8 bases between. The CDR3 nucleotides read TGCAGTGCTAGAGATTACGGGGGCACAGATACGCAGTATTTT. Protein: CSARDYGGTDTQYF.

This clonotype was detected many times. V gene TRBV6-1 combines with J gene TRBJ2-7; possible D gene TRBD1, 6 bases. Germline values: CDR1 MNHNS, CDR2 SASEGT. Trimming cost V 1 base and J 2 bases, with 15 bases left between them. The length of the CDR3 is 16 residues. CDR3 in amino acids: CASSEEVGHNTYEQYF. CDR3 coding DNA: TGTGCCAGCAGTGAAGAAGTGGGACATAACACCTACGAGCAGTACTTC.

In its sample, this clonotype was seen many times. J is TRBJ1-4 and V is TRBV29-1, with D unresolved. The CDR3 consists of 15 residues. Trimming left V 5 bases short and J 3 bases short, with 16 bases between. Germline CDR1 is SQVTM and CDR2 is ANQGSEA. CDR3 sequence reads: CSVRAVWEANEKLFF. For the CDR3, the DNA is TGCAGCGTTCGTGCCGTCTGGGAGGCTAATGAAAAACTGTTTTTT.

A remark on this clonotype: At one end the junction does not follow the germline gene, possibly because of a read error. The chain recombines TRBV6-2 or TRBV6-3 with TRBJ2-1; no firm D call. The CDR3 has 12 residues. CDR1 and CDR2 from the germline V gene are MNHEY and SVGEGT. The CDR3 loop is CPSCTNGRASFF. The DNA for the CDR3 is TGTCCCAGCTGCACTAACGGGCGAGCCTCGTTCTTC.

This clonotype was observed many times. The chain has TRBV14 and TRBJ2-1, with 9 bases matching TRBD2. CDR1 and CDR2 (germline): SGHDN, FVKESK. The V gene end was trimmed by 6 bases and the J gene end by 10 bases; junction bases not matched to a gene: 13. The CDR3 runs 15 residues. The CDR3 loop reads CASSLLAGINEEQFF. In nucleotides, the CDR3 is TGTGCCAGCAGTCTCCTAGCGGGAATCAATGAAGAGCAGTTCTTC.

This clonotype was seen repeatedly, ten times or more. This sequence joins TRBV4-1 and TRBJ1-1; maybe TRBD1 (6 bases). This CDR3 contains 16 residues. Germline V gene sequence: CDR1 MGHRA, CDR2 YSYEKL. V was shortened by 7 bases and J by 1 base, with 19 bases between the two germline ends. CDR3 bases: TGCGCCAGCACCTTTTCACAGGGAGGTAGGAACACTGAAGCTTTCTTT. It encodes CASTFSQGGRNTEAFF.

This clonotype was counted many times. V is TRBV29-1 and J is TRBJ1-1; possibly TRBD1 for D (5 bases). This CDR3 comprises 13 residues. Germline assignment: CDR1 SQVTM and CDR2 ANQGSEA. The germline V and J ends were trimmed by 1 base and 3 bases, with 9 bases remaining between them. CDR3 in DNA: TGCAGCGTTGAAGTAGGGACGGACACTGAAGCTTTCTTT. Protein sequence: CSVEVGTDTEAFF.

This clonotype was seen ten or more times. The chain recombines TRBV12-3 or TRBV12-4 with TRBJ1-1; a possible D gene is TRBD1 (6 bases). The CDR3 is 14 residues long. V was shortened by 4 bases and J by 1 base, with 10 bases between the two germline ends. CDR3 region: CASSSQQGNTEAFF. DNA for the CDR3: TGTGCCAGCAGTTCTCAACAGGGGAACACTGAAGCTTTCTTT.

This clonotype was seen repeatedly, ten times or more. V is TRBV12-5 and J is TRBJ1-5, with 7 bases aligning to TRBD1. The CDR3 is made up of 14 amino acids. CDR1 is LGHNT and CDR2 is FRNRAP in the germline V gene. After removal of 3 bases from V and 2 bases from J, the junction contained 1 base not matched to a gene. CDR3 DNA sequence: TGTGCTAGTGGTTTCACAGGGGGCAATCAGCCCCAGCATTTT. This translates into CASGFTGGNQPQHF.

With regard to this clonotype: One base away lies a much larger clone, so this may be a sequencing read error. The J gene is TRBJ2-3, the V gene TRBV13, with 9 bases matching TRBD1. CDR3 length equals 13 residues. Trimming cost V 5 bases and J 8 bases; bases outside gene matches: 5. CDR1 is PRHDT and CDR2 is FYEKMQ in the germline V gene (reference sequence). The CDR3, as DNA: TGTGCCAGCAGCGGGACAGGGTTAGGTACGCAGTATTTT. This sequence encodes CASSGTGLGTQYF.

This clonotype was recorded at least ten times. This sequence joins TRBV5-4 and TRBJ2-2, with D perhaps matching TRBD2 (6 bases). Trimming left V 4 bases short and J 7 bases short, with 20 bases between. The germline gives CDR1 SGHNT, CDR2 YYREEE (reference sequence). The CDR3 has 16 amino acids. CDR3 bases: TGTGCCAGCAGCCTGGGCCCAGGGAGGTCGAGCGGGGAGCTGTTTTTT. Its protein is CASSLGPGRSSGELFF.

This clonotype turned up a few times. The chain uses TRBV20-1 and TRBJ2-2; 9 nucleotides align to TRBD1. V lost 2 bases to trimming and J lost 5 bases; unmatched junction nucleotides: 6. CDR1 is DFQATT and CDR2 is SNEGSKA in the germline V gene (reference sequence). This CDR3 is 15 amino acids long. CDR3 DNA sequence: TGCAGTGCTAGACTCGGGACAGGGTGGACCGGGGAGCTGTTTTTT. Protein product: CSARLGTGWTGELFF.

This clonotype was observed a handful of times. V gene TRBV3-1 combines with J gene TRBJ2-7; D gene uncertain. The CDR3 totals 14 residues. The V end lost 0 bases, the J end lost 5 bases, and 11 bases lay between the germline ends. Germline V gives CDR1 LGHDT, CDR2 YNNKEL (reference sequence). CDR3 coding DNA: TGTGCCAGCAGCCAAGAAAATAAGATCCACGAGCAGTACTTC. It yields the protein CASSQENKIHEQYF.

This clonotype has ten or more counts. V and J are TRBV9 and TRBJ1-1; no firm D call. CDR1 is SGDLS and CDR2 is YYNGEE in the germline V gene. Between the trimmed V and J ends, which lost 0 bases and 11 bases, there was a span of 23 bases. The CDR3 runs to 16 residues. CDR3 protein: CASSVASRAGPSGAFF. The CDR3 DNA reads as TGTGCCAGCAGCGTAGCTTCCCGGGCCGGACCATCGGGGGCTTTCTTT. Filled out from reference TRBV9 and TRBJ1-1, the complete variable domain reads DSGVTQTPKHLITATGQRVTLRCSPRSGDLSVYWYQQSLDQGLQFLIQYYNGEERAKGNILERFSAQQFPDLHSELNLSSLELGDSALYFCASSVASRAGPSGAFFGQGTRLTVV.

This clonotype has at least ten counts. The chain couples TRBV11-3 to TRBJ2-5, with no clear D. CDR1 is SGHNT and CDR2 is YENEEA in the germline V gene. V was shortened by 5 bases and J by 5 bases, with 12 bases between the two germline ends. The length of the CDR3 is 13 residues. The CDR3 DNA reads TGTGCCAGCAGCCTTCCACCCGGGGAGACCCAGTACTTC. Translating it yields CASSLPPGETQYF.

As to this clonotype: This may be a read error: a much more frequent sequence differs by one nucleotide. This CDR3 is CASSQVARGSGGYTF. The CDR3 DNA sequence: TGCGCCAGCAGCCAAGTCGCACGGGGATCCGGCGGCTACACCTTC. The chain couples TRBV4-1 to TRBJ1-2, with D unclear. V was shortened by 1 base and J by 8 bases, with 17 bases between the two germline ends. The CDR3 loop spans 15 amino acids. Looked up from germline, CDR1 is MGHRA and CDR2 is YSYEKL.

A remark on this clonotype: This may come from a read error, since a much larger clone is one base off. This sequence joins TRBV15 and TRBJ2-7; TRBD2 agrees at 12 bases. There are 16 residues in the CDR3. Germline CDR1 reads LNHNV; CDR2 reads YYDKDF (reference sequence). This CDR3 reads CATGRTELAGGHEQYF. In DNA form, the CDR3 reads TGTGCCACCGGCAGAACCGAACTAGCGGGAGGACACGAGCAGTACTTC. Variable domain in full (rest from reference TRBV15 and TRBJ2-7): DAMVIQNPRYQVTQFGKPVTLSCSQTLNHNVMYWYQQKSSQAPKLLFHYYDKDFNNEADTPDNFQSRRPNTSFCFLDIRSPGLGDTAMYLCATGRTELAGGHEQYFGPGTRLTVT.

The sample holds many counts of this clonotype. The CDR3 protein is CSAREGGVRIQETQYF. The CDR3 bases are TGCAGTGCTAGAGAAGGAGGAGTCCGTATCCAAGAGACCCAGTACTTC. J is TRBJ2-5 and V is TRBV20-1; D possibly corresponds to TRBD2 (5 bases). In germline, CDR1 is DFQATT, CDR2 SNEGSKA (reference sequence). CDR3 length: 16 residues. Trimming stripped 0 bases from V and 1 base from J, with 15 bases between.

This clonotype has just a few counts. A much larger clone differs by one base, so this may be a read error. In this CDR3 the conserved last residue, phenylalanine or tryptophan, is missing, so a read error is likely. V is TRBV5-6 and J is TRBJ2-3; D gene ambiguous. The CDR3 covers 14 residues. Germline values: CDR1 SGHDT, CDR2 YYEEEE. V lost 0 bases and J 2 bases, leaving 7 bases between the germline ends. The DNA for the CDR3 is TGTGCCAGCAGCTTGGCCTCGGTCACAGATACGCAGTATTCT. As protein: CASSLASVTDTQYS.

At least ten counts were recorded for this clonotype. DNA for the CDR3: TGTGCCATCTGGGACGGCAATCAGCCCCAGCATTTT. Translation gives CAIWDGNQPQHF. J is TRBJ1-5 and V is TRBV10-3; D might be TRBD1 (5 bases). V lost 8 bases and J lost 2, with 7 bases in between. The germline V gene encodes CDR1 ENHRY and CDR2 SYGVKD. This CDR3 contains 12 residues.

V and J are TRBV2 and TRBJ2-5; D may be TRBD1 (5 bases). The germline V and J ends were trimmed by 4 bases and 0 bases, with 6 bases remaining between them. This CDR3 region has 13 residues. Per the germline V gene, CDR1 is SNHLY and CDR2 is FYNNEI. CDR3 in amino acids: CASSVDNQETQYF. The CDR3 region has the DNA TGTGCCAGCAGTGTGGACAACCAAGAGACCCAGTACTTC.

This clonotype was detected a few times. Since a much larger clone is just one base distant, this may be a read error. The chain links TRBV7-2 to TRBJ2-3, with 7 bases identical to TRBD2. V gave up 3 bases and J gave up 2 bases; unmatched junction bases: 5. The CDR3 has 15 residues. Looked up from germline, CDR1 is SGHTA and CDR2 is FQGNSA. The CDR3 region is CASSFTSAYTDTQYF. The DNA of the CDR3 is TGTGCCAGCAGCTTTACTAGCGCCTACACAGATACGCAGTATTTT.

In its sample, this clonotype was seen a few times. The gene calls are TRBV30 and TRBJ2-5; D is possibly TRBD1 (5 bases). Germline lookup yields CDR1 GTSNPN and CDR2 SVGIG (reference sequence). Trimming shortened V by 0 bases and J by 5 bases, and 13 bases separated the two germline ends. This CDR3 is 14 amino acids long. DNA of the CDR3: TGTGCCTGGAGTGTAGGGGCAGAACAGGAGACCCAGTACTTC. Residues: CAWSVGAEQETQYF.

This clonotype came up many times. The chain joins TRBV5-5 to TRBJ2-1, with 7 bases matching TRBD2. The CDR3 loop spans 15 amino acids. Germline values: CDR1 SGHKS, CDR2 YYEKEE (reference sequence). The J segment lost 4 bases and the V segment lost 4 bases, leaving 8 bases of the junction unmatched. The CDR3 reads CASSVRLAGYNEQFF. CDR3 nucleotides: TGTGCCAGCAGCGTTCGACTAGCTGGGTACAATGAGCAGTTCTTC.